Each of the 8 T cell receptor beta chains below was sequenced from the same sample in a study of Graves' ophthalmopathy and Graves' hyperthyroidism. Amplification targeted the TCR beta CDR3 regions, with RNA transcripts as the source material. An opening RT-PCR round employed HTBI primers and preceded a second-round multiplex PCR. Each CDR3 protein gets one entry after TCRdb re-called the multiplex PCR reads with MiXCR. Seen here are 400,000 or so distinct CDR3 sequences, about a sixth observed once, and the top ten hold roughly 2.6%. Sequencing was performed on peripheral blood. The receptors were sampled from an adult woman with stable Graves' hyperthyroidism.

This clonotype was seen ten or more times. The V gene is TRBV2, the J gene TRBJ1-5; possibly TRBD1 for D (5 bases). Deletions cut 7 bases from V and 6 bases from J, with 16 bases between. Germline V gives CDR1 SNHLY, CDR2 FYNNEI. This CDR3 has 14 residues. The CDR3 loop reads CASTTGLQRQPQHF. In DNA form, the CDR3 reads TGTGCCAGCACAACAGGCTTACAGCGTCAGCCCCAGCATTTT. The whole variable domain, filled in from reference TRBV2 and TRBJ1-5, reads EPEVTQTPSHQVTQMGQEVILRCVPISNHLYFYWYRQILGQKVEFLVSFYNNEISEKSEIFDDQFSVERPDGSNFTLKIRSTKLEDSAMYFCASTTGLQRQPQHFGDGTRLSIL.

This clonotype was found many times. The chain employs TRBV20-1 and TRBJ2-5, with a possible D match to TRBD1 (6 bases). V dropped 6 bases and J dropped 4 bases, with 15 bases sitting between them. This CDR3 comprises 13 residues. Germline V gene sequence: CDR1 DFQATT, CDR2 SNEGSKA (reference sequence). As DNA, the CDR3 is TGCAGTGCAAAAGAAGGGGGAAGAGAGACCCAGTACTTC. Its translation is CSAKEGGRETQYF.

The chain uses TRBV12-3 or TRBV12-4 and TRBJ2-2; 13 bases match TRBD2. The CDR3 totals 15 residues. V shed 7 bases and J 3 bases; nucleotides not matched to a gene: 2. CDR3: CASTGLAGDTGELFF. Written as DNA, the CDR3 is TGTGCCAGCACCGGACTAGCGGGGGACACCGGGGAGCTGTTTTTT.

The CDR3 is CASSFRQGGSGNTIYF. The CDR3 DNA sequence: TGTGCCAGCAGTTTTAGACAGGGGGGCTCTGGAAACACCATATATTTT. This rearrangement joins TRBV11-2 to TRBJ1-3; TRBD1 matches 9 bases. Germline trimming cut 6 bases from V and 0 bases from J; bases unmatched to any gene: 6. CDR3 size: 16 residues. Germline V CDR1 and CDR2: SGHAT, FQNNGV.

This clonotype was seen repeatedly, ten times or more. The chain links TRBV10-3 to TRBJ2-4; D may be TRBD2 (5 bases). V lost 2 bases, J lost 0 bases, and 17 bases lay in between. The CDR3 length is 18 residues. CDR1 is ENHRY, CDR2 SYGVKD, per germline. CDR3 sequence (DNA): TGTGCCATCAGTGAGAGGTTAGGCGGGTCCGTAGCCAAAAACATTCAGTACTTC. It specifies CAISERLGGSVAKNIQYF.

This clonotype was counted at least ten times. A much larger clone differs by one base, so this may be a read error. The V gene is TRBV29-1, the J gene TRBJ2-5, with 7 bases aligning to TRBD2. The germline V gene encodes CDR1 SQVTM and CDR2 ANQGSEA. The CDR3 contains 14 residues. The CDR3 bases are TGCAGCGTTGAACGGAGACTAGCACAAGAGACCAAGTACTTC. Translating it yields CSVERRLAQETKYF.

This clonotype was detected only a few times. The chain couples TRBV6-1 to TRBJ2-5; D unclear. The length of the CDR3 is 13 residues. Trimming cost V 2 bases and J 1 base, with 5 bases left between them. Per germline, CDR1 MNHNS and CDR2 SASEGT. This CDR3 is CASSEIGQETQYF. The CDR3 DNA follows: TGTGCCAGCAGTGAAATAGGCCAAGAGACCCAGTACTTC.

This clonotype was seen repeatedly, ten times or more. The V and J genes are TRBV10-2 and TRBJ2-5; TRBD2 aligns across 10 bases. Germline loops: CDR1 WSHSY, CDR2 SAAADI. The CDR3 length is 15 residues. J gave up 2 bases and V 5 bases, and 5 bases lay outside the gene matches. The CDR3, as DNA: TGCGCCAGCAGTAGGACTAGCGGACTACAAGAGACCCAGTACTTC. This encodes CASSRTSGLQETQYF.